The 18 T cell receptor beta chains below all came from one sample that was sequenced in a study of blood T cell repertoires in COVID-19. Measured with immunoSEQ multiplex PCR; TCRdb has only the in-frame clones, and not every one. The sample lists some 70,000 clones; over 75% were seen once. Sequencing was performed on peripheral blood. The receptors come from a man over 45 with active COVID-19.

The J gene is TRBJ2-5, the V gene TRBV6-6; a weak D match, TRBD2 (6 bases). This CDR3 is 13 amino acids long. V was trimmed by 6 bases and J by 2 bases, leaving 10 bases between them. Germline CDR1 MNHNY, CDR2 SVGAGI (reference sequence). DNA of the CDR3: TGTGCCAGCAGAGGAGGGCAGCAAGAGACCCAGTACTTC. It encodes CASRGGQQETQYF.

In this sample, this clone turned up once. The chain combines TRBV6-1 with TRBJ1-4; TRBD1 matches at 7 bases. The V gene end was trimmed by 3 bases and the J gene end by 8 bases; junction bases not matched to a gene: 21. Germline V gene lookup returns CDR1 MNHNS and CDR2 SASEGT. The CDR3 has 19 amino acids. DNA for the CDR3: TGTGCCAGCAGTGATCCCGTAAGCAGGGGGAAGGGGAATGAGGAAAAACTGTTTTTT. Its protein is CASSDPVSRGKGNEEKLFF.

The chain uses TRBV19 and TRBJ2-6, with a weak D call TRBD1 (5 bases). Germline V CDR1 and CDR2: LNHDA, SQIVND (reference sequence). V shed 8 bases and J shed 2 bases, with 13 bases lying between them. The CDR3 length is 15 residues. This CDR3 reads CASQIRQPGANVLTF. DNA of the CDR3: TGTGCCAGTCAAATTCGACAGCCTGGGGCCAACGTCCTGACTTTC.

The chain is built from TRBV5-6 and TRBJ2-3; D is ambiguous. This CDR3 has 11 amino acids. V was clipped by 1 base and J by 6 bases, with 3 bases between them. Germline CDR1 and CDR2: SGHDT and YYEEEE. CDR3 residues: CASSLSDTQYF. DNA of the CDR3: TGTGCCAGCAGCTTGTCTGATACGCAGTATTTT.

Worth noting for this clone: The same CDR3 also results from other DNA sequences found in this sample. This sequence joins TRBV27 and TRBJ2-1, with 15 bases aligning to TRBD2. This CDR3 contains 17 residues. Trimming at V came to 5 bases and at J to 2 bases, leaving 4 bases not matched to a gene. CDR1 and CDR2 from the germline V gene are MNHEY and SMNVEV (reference sequence). DNA for the CDR3: TGTGCCAGCAGTCCAAGGACTAGCGGGAGGGCCTACAATGAGCAGTTCTTC. Amino acids: CASSPRTSGRAYNEQFF.

V usage is TRBV12-3 or TRBV12-4 and J usage is TRBJ2-7; 7 bases fit TRBD1. This CDR3 contains 13 residues. Germline trimming cut 5 bases from V and 9 bases from J; bases unmatched to any gene: 10. This CDR3 reads CASSETGMGRQYF. CDR3 bases: TGTGCCAGCAGTGAGACAGGGATGGGTCGGCAGTACTTC.

The chain couples TRBV28 to TRBJ2-5, with D possibly matching TRBD2 (6 bases). The CDR3 has 19 residues. V was clipped by 4 bases and J by 3 bases, with 27 bases between them. Germline V gives CDR1 MDHEN, CDR2 SYDVKM. CDR3 sequence: CASSSKLLSLLAGKETQYF. CDR3 nucleotide sequence: TGTGCCAGCAGTTCAAAACTCCTGTCCCTACTCGCGGGAAAAGAGACCCAGTACTTC.

This chain links TRBV18 with TRBJ2-3, with D perhaps TRBD1 (6 bases). The germline CDR1 and CDR2 sequences are KGHSH and LQKENI. V was clipped by 4 bases and J by 6 bases, with 14 bases between them. There are 14 residues in the CDR3. The CDR3 DNA reads as TGTGCCAGCTCACTCCTTCTAACAGGGGATACGCAGTATTTT. It is translated as CASSLLLTGDTQYF.

The CDR3 coding sequence is TGTGCCAGCAGTTTATGGACAGGCGAAGTCAATCAGCCCCAGCATTTT. Protein: CASSLWTGEVNQPQHF. The chain employs TRBV28 and TRBJ1-5, with a possible D match to TRBD1 (6 bases). The V gene lost 0 bases and the J gene lost 3 bases, with 12 bases spanning the gap. Germline V gene sequence: CDR1 MDHEN, CDR2 SYDVKM. This CDR3 has 16 amino acids.

Details on this clone: In the same sample, other DNA sequences code for this CDR3. For the CDR3, the DNA is TGTGCCAGCAGCCTCGAGGCTGGAAACACCATATATTTT. This codes for CASSLEAGNTIYF. V is TRBV28 and J is TRBJ1-3; no reliable D call. The CDR3 has 13 residues. Deletions cut 6 bases from V and 2 bases from J, with 8 bases between. Germline assignment: CDR1 MDHEN and CDR2 SYDVKM.

This chain joins TRBV3-1 (or the pseudogene TRBV3-2) and TRBJ1-2; 8 positions match TRBD1. Germline lookup yields CDR1 LGHDT and CDR2 YNNKEL (reference sequence). V lost 4 bases to trimming and J lost 4 bases; unmatched junction nucleotides: 11. CDR3 length: 16 amino acids. CDR3: CASSPVVWTGIYGYTF. The CDR3 DNA sequence: TGTGCCAGCAGCCCCGTAGTCTGGACAGGGATCTATGGCTACACCTTC.

The V and J genes are TRBV2 and TRBJ2-5, with D perhaps TRBD2 (5 bases). V lost 8 bases and J lost 5, with 12 bases in between. CDR1 is SNHLY, CDR2 FYNNEI, per germline. This CDR3 has 12 amino acids. CDR3 DNA: TGTGCCAGCCCAGAGGGCCTCGAGACCCAGTACTTC. It yields the protein CASPEGLETQYF.

The chain has TRBV18 and TRBJ1-6; 8 bases fit TRBD1. With 2 bases clipped from V and 17 bases from J, the junction kept 11 bases outside the gene matches. CDR1 and CDR2 (germline): KGHSH, LQKENI. The CDR3 is made up of 14 amino acids. CDR3 amino acids: CASSPAHGQGLIHF. CDR3 DNA: TGTGCCAGCTCACCAGCCCACGGACAGGGTCTAATCCACTTT.

The V and J genes are TRBV7-2 and TRBJ1-5; TRBD1 aligns across 9 bases. CDR3 length: 13 amino acids. The V gene end was trimmed by 0 bases and the J gene end by 11 bases; junction bases not matched to a gene: 2. Germline values: CDR1 SGHTA, CDR2 FQGNSA. CDR3 region: CASSLARDRAQHF. In nucleotides, the CDR3 is TGTGCCAGCAGCTTAGCCAGGGACAGGGCCCAGCATTTT.

The chain links TRBV6-2 or TRBV6-3 to TRBJ2-3, with TRBD2 identical over 8 bases. The CDR3 is 15 amino acids. Germline CDR1 reads MNHEY; CDR2 reads SVGEGT. J was trimmed by 0 bases and V by 4 bases; bases with no gene match: 3. CDR3 in amino acids: CASSSRGGSTDTQYF. The CDR3 DNA is TGTGCCAGCAGTTCTCGGGGGGGAAGCACAGATACGCAGTATTTT.

This chain connects TRBV11-2 to TRBJ2-2; TRBD2 matches at 7 bases. The J segment lost 2 bases and the V segment lost 5 bases, leaving 11 bases of the junction unmatched. CDR1 is SGHAT, CDR2 FQNNGV, per germline. The CDR3 consists of 17 residues. The CDR3 coding sequence is TGTGCCAGCAGCCAGAATCTCGGGGGGAGCAACACCGGGGAGCTGTTTTTT. Translated: CASSQNLGGSNTGELFF.

This chain joins TRBV19 and TRBJ1-5, with 7 bases fitting TRBD1. CDR1 LNHDA and CDR2 SQIVND come from the germline V gene (reference sequence). The J segment lost 7 bases and the V segment lost 5 bases, leaving 8 bases of the junction unmatched. The CDR3 has 14 residues. CDR3 coding DNA: TGTGCCAGTAGTTGGGGACAGTTGGCCCAGCCCCAGCATTTT. This codes for CASSWGQLAQPQHF.

This sequence joins TRBV5-1 and TRBJ1-5, with D perhaps matching TRBD1 (6 bases). The CDR3 loop spans 15 amino acids. Per germline, CDR1 SGHRS and CDR2 YFSETQ. CDR3 protein: CAGAKQGRGNQPQHF. As DNA, the CDR3 is TGCGCGGGGGCCAAGCAGGGACGTGGGAATCAGCCCCAGCATTTT.